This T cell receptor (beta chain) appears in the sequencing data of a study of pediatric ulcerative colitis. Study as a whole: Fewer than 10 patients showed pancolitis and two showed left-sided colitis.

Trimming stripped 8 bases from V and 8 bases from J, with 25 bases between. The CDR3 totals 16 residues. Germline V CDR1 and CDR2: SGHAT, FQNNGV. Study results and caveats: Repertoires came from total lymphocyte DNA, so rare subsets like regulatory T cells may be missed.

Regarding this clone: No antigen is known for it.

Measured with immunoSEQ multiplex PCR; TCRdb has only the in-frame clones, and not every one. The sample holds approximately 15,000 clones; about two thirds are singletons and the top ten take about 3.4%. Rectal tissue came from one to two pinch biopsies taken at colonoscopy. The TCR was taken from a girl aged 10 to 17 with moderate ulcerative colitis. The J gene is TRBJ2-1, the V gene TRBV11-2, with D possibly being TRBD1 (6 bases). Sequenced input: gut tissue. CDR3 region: CASGRLAGTPGDEQFF. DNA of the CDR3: TGTGCCAGCGGAAGGCTGGCGGGCACCCCAGGGGATGAGCAGTTCTTC.